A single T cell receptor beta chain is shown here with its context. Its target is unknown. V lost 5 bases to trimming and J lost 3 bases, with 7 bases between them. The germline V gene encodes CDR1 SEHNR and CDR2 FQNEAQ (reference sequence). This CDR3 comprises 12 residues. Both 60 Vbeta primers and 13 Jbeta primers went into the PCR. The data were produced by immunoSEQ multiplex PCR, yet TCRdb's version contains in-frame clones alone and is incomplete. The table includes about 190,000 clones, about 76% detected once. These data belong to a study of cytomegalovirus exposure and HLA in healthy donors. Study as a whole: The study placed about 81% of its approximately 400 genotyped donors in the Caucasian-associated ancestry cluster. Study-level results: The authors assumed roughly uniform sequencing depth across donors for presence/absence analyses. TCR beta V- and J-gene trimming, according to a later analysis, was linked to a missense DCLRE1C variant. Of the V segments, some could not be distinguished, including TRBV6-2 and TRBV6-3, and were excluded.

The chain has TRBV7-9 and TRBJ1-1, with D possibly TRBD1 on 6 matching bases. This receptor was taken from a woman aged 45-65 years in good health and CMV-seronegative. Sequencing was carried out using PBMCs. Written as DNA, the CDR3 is TGTGCCAGCAGCCGACAGGACACTGAAGCTTTCTTT. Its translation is CASSRQDTEAFF.